This TCR beta chain came from a study of T cells after yellow fever vaccination. MiXCR, run by TCRdb on the 5' RACE reads, gives a single entry per CDR3 protein. There are some 320,000 distinct CDR3 sequences in the sample; approximately 11% occur only once, and less than 3.5% lies in the top ten. CDR3 length: 13 residues. V was shortened by 0 bases and J by 8 bases, with 5 bases between the two germline ends. CDR1 and CDR2 from the germline V gene are KGHSH and LQKENI. The sample holds a few counts of this clonotype. The sample was CD4+ T cells sorted from PBMCs, taken 45 days after the yellow fever booster vaccination. The receptor was derived from a man between 18 and 29 years old who received the YFV17D yellow fever vaccine. The V and J genes are TRBV18 and TRBJ1-6; no firm D call. The DNA for the CDR3 is TGTGCCAGCTCACCACCCGGGGATTCACCCCTCCACTTT. The encoded protein is CASSPPGDSPLHF.